This T cell receptor beta chain derives from a study of T cell changes during pregnancy in multiple sclerosis. Germline CDR1 is LNHNV and CDR2 is YYDKDF (reference sequence). This CDR3 comprises 15 residues. For this clone: Its ends do not fully match the called genes, so a read error is possible.

Produced via immunoSEQ multiplex PCR; TCRdb's table is partial and in-frame only. The sample consists of more than 15,000 clones, about nine tenths of them appearing once. Specimen: CD8+ T cells from peripheral blood mononuclear cells, collected in the second trimester of pregnancy. This sequence was found in a female donor in good health, enrolled as a control in a pregnancy study. This chain joins TRBV15 and TRBJ1-5, with D unclear. The CDR3 coding sequence is TGTGCCACCAGCAGAGTTTCTGGGAGCAGTCAGCCCCAGCATTTT. Encoded protein: CATSRVSGSSQPQHF.